This passage covers 14 T cell receptor beta chains from one sample sequenced in a study of blood T cell repertoires in COVID-19. The repertoire was sequenced with immunoSEQ multiplex PCR; TCRdb's copy has only in-frame clones and lacks some. The sample records roughly 50,000 clones, around 85% being singletons. Specimen: peripheral blood. All receptors derive from a woman over 75 with COVID-19, enrolled during active disease.

This chain links TRBV6-2 or TRBV6-3 with TRBJ2-3; D uncertain. Between the trimmed V and J ends, which lost 6 bases and 4 bases, there was a span of 20 bases. CDR1 is MNHEY and CDR2 is SVGEGT in the germline V gene. This CDR3 has 16 amino acids. The CDR3 coding sequence is TGTGCCAGCAGCCACCCCACCTACGGCGGCGCAGATACGCAGTATTTT. Encoded protein: CASSHPTYGGADTQYF.

The V gene is TRBV5-1, the J gene TRBJ1-1; weak D call: TRBD1 (5 bases). V lost 4 bases, J lost 0 bases, and 7 bases lay in between. The CDR3 spans 13 residues. In germline, CDR1 is SGHRS, CDR2 YFSETQ. CDR3 sequence reads: CASSKTVNTEAFF. The CDR3 region has the DNA TGCGCCAGCAGCAAGACAGTGAACACTGAAGCTTTCTTT.

The chain combines TRBV4-1 with TRBJ1-2, with TRBD1 matching over 9 bases. Trimming cost V 4 bases and J 4 bases; bases outside gene matches: 10. The CDR3 sequence is 16 residues long. The germline CDR1 and CDR2 sequences are MGHRA and YSYEKL. CDR3 sequence reads: CASSLTPGQGIYGYTF. Here the CDR3 DNA reads TGCGCCAGCAGCCTCACCCCGGGACAGGGTATCTATGGCTACACCTTC.

This chain links TRBV27 with TRBJ2-2; 7 nucleotides align to TRBD1. CDR1 and CDR2 (germline): MNHEY, SMNVEV (reference sequence). The CDR3 consists of 18 residues. J lost 4 bases, V lost 7 bases, and 18 bases had no gene match. The CDR3 sequence is CASNLRGLGRFSTGELFF. CDR3 nucleotide sequence: TGTGCCAGCAACCTTAGGGGGCTCGGACGATTTAGCACCGGGGAGCTGTTTTTT.

This rearrangement joins TRBV7-9 to TRBJ2-5; D might be TRBD2 (5 bases). CDR3 length equals 14 residues. Germline values: CDR1 SEHNR, CDR2 FQNEAQ (reference sequence). V was shortened by 5 bases and J by 5 bases, with 15 bases between the two germline ends. The CDR3 here is CASSPGLLGETQYF. CDR3 coding DNA: TGTGCCAGCAGCCCTGGACTTCTGGGGGAGACCCAGTACTTC.

For the CDR3, the DNA is TGTGCCAGTAAGGGAGAGGGTCATCAGCCCCAGCATTTT. It specifies CASKGEGHQPQHF. V gene TRBV19 combines with J gene TRBJ1-5; D is unclear. This CDR3 is built from 13 residues. Germline V CDR1 and CDR2: LNHDA, SQIVND (reference sequence). Trimming shortened V by 7 bases and J by 5 bases, and 12 bases separated the two germline ends.

The rearrangement links TRBV24-1 to TRBJ2-1; 11 nucleotides agree with TRBD2. CDR1 and CDR2 from the germline V gene are KGHDR and SFDVKD. This CDR3 region has 15 residues. With V trimmed by 4 bases and J by 6 bases, 4 bases remained unmatched. The CDR3 bases are TGTGCCACCAGTGACCCCGGGACTAGCGGCAATGAGCAGTTCTTC. It codes for CATSDPGTSGNEQFF.

This clone has only one observation. The chain recombines TRBV6-5 with TRBJ1-1; D possibly corresponds to TRBD1 (6 bases). The CDR3 loop spans 14 amino acids. Looked up from germline, CDR1 is MNHEY and CDR2 is SVGAGI. Trimming removed 7 bases from V and 1 base from J, with 13 bases in between. CDR3 sequence: CASTIDRKNTEAFF. The DNA of the CDR3 is TGTGCCAGCACTATCGACAGGAAGAACACTGAAGCTTTCTTT.

This clone came up once. This sequence joins TRBV5-1 and TRBJ2-7, with 7 bases that match TRBD2. This CDR3 is 15 amino acids long. Losses at the gene ends were 2 bases for V and 2 bases for J; bases not matched to a gene: 7. The germline V gene encodes CDR1 SGHRS and CDR2 YFSETQ. The CDR3 region is CASSFGGGFPYEQYF. CDR3 coding DNA: TGCGCCAGCAGCTTTGGGGGGGGGTTCCCCTACGAGCAGTACTTC.

The chain couples TRBV7-2 to TRBJ1-1; D ambiguous. V lost 5 bases and J lost 4, with 5 bases in between. The CDR3 consists of 11 residues. In germline, CDR1 is SGHTA, CDR2 FQGNSA. The CDR3 protein is CASSPRTEAFF. The CDR3 DNA reads TGTGCCAGCAGCCCCCGCACTGAAGCTTTCTTT.

The chain carries TRBV6-5 and TRBJ2-7; no clear D. Germline V gene data show CDR1 as MNHEY and CDR2 as SVGAGI. The CDR3 sequence is 14 residues long. Trimming pared 0 bases from V and 3 bases from J, leaving 9 bases between. The CDR3 DNA reads as TGTGCCAGCAGTTACTCGAGATATGGCTACGAGCAGTACTTC. Encoded protein: CASSYSRYGYEQYF.

V gene TRBV29-1 combines with J gene TRBJ1-3; 8 bases fit TRBD1. CDR1 and CDR2 (germline): SQVTM, ANQGSEA. The CDR3 covers 14 residues. The V segment lost 6 bases and the J segment 4 bases; nucleotides outside the gene matches: 8. The CDR3 loop reads CSVRRGTGGNTIYF. As DNA, the CDR3 is TGCAGCGTCCGGAGGGGGACAGGCGGAAACACCATATATTTT.

J is TRBJ1-2 and V is TRBV5-1; D remains unclear. V dropped 1 base and J dropped 6 bases, with 7 bases sitting between them. The germline gives CDR1 SGHRS, CDR2 YFSETQ. This CDR3 region has 12 residues. The CDR3 nucleotides are TGCGCCAGCAGCTTGCCACGGGATGGCTACACCTTC. Its protein product is CASSLPRDGYTF.

The rearrangement links TRBV18 to TRBJ2-1; D might be TRBD2 (6 bases). This CDR3 has 12 residues. Trimming stripped 10 bases from V and 10 bases from J, with 17 bases between. Germline-derived CDR1 and CDR2 are KGHSH and LQKENI. CDR3 sequence: CATQRVAGEQFF. The CDR3, as DNA: TGTGCCACGCAGCGGGTTGCAGGGGAGCAGTTCTTC. The whole variable domain, filled in from reference TRBV18 and TRBJ2-1, reads NAGVMQNPRHLVRRRGQEARLRCSPMKGHSHVYWYRQLPEEGLKFMVYLQKENIIDESGMPKERFSAEFPKEGPSILRIQQVVRGDSAAYFCATQRVAGEQFFGPGTRLTVL.